These 24 T cell receptor beta chains originate from one sample sequenced in a study of early T cells in non-severe SARS-CoV-2 infection. A single record per CDR3 protein comes from TCRdb applying MiXCR to the 5' RACE reads. The data show 25,000 to 30,000 distinct CDR3 sequences, 3.5% to 5% seen once. The specimen was whole blood. The receptors were sampled from an adult who was a healthcare worker with PCR-confirmed SARS-CoV-2 infection or an uninfected control (not recorded which).

This clonotype was seen repeatedly, ten times or more. The chain uses TRBV7-9 and TRBJ2-7, with TRBD1 matching over 8 bases. Germline CDR1 and CDR2: SEHNR and FQNEAQ (reference sequence). V was pared by 5 bases and J by 3 bases, with 6 bases of the junction left unmatched. This CDR3 has 14 residues. Here the CDR3 reads CASSQGQANYEQYF. The CDR3 nucleotides are TGTGCCAGCAGCCAGGGACAGGCAAACTACGAGCAGTACTTC.

This clonotype was picked up many times. This chain connects TRBV18 to TRBJ2-7; D not resolved. Trimming cost V 1 base and J 4 bases, with 8 bases left between them. Per germline, CDR1 KGHSH and CDR2 LQKENI. The CDR3 totals 13 residues. Here the CDR3 DNA reads TGTGCCAGCTCACCACAGGAAGAATACGAGCAGTACTTC. Protein product: CASSPQEEYEQYF.

This clonotype was observed at least ten times. This chain joins TRBV7-7 and TRBJ2-1; the D gene is possibly TRBD2 (5 bases). V was cut by 8 bases and J by 3 bases, with 11 bases left in between. Germline V gene lookup returns CDR1 SSHAT and CDR2 FNYEAQ (reference sequence). CDR3 length: 13 residues. This CDR3 reads CASGLDGYNEQFF. The CDR3 DNA follows: TGTGCCAGCGGACTTGACGGCTACAATGAGCAGTTCTTC. The whole variable domain, filled in from reference TRBV7-7 and TRBJ2-1, reads GAGVSQSPRYKVTKRGQDVTLRCDPISSHATLYWYQQALGQGPEFLTYFNYEAQPDKSGLPSDRFSAERPEGSISTLTIQRTEQRDSAMYRCASGLDGYNEQFFGPGTRLTVL.

Ten or more counts support this clonotype. The CDR3 protein is CASSLAPGREQYF. DNA for the CDR3: TGTGCCAGCAGCTTGGCCCCCGGGAGGGAGCAGTACTTC. The V and J genes are TRBV5-6 and TRBJ2-7, with 7 bases identical to TRBD2. Germline CDR1 SGHDT, CDR2 YYEEEE. This CDR3 is 13 amino acids long. With V trimmed by 0 bases and J by 7 bases, 4 bases remained unmatched.

This clonotype was recorded many times. The chain combines TRBV7-6 with TRBJ2-3; 8 bases are a match to TRBD2. This CDR3 has 16 amino acids. The germline V gene encodes CDR1 SGHVS and CDR2 FNYEAQ. J was trimmed by 2 bases and V by 5 bases; bases with no gene match: 9. The CDR3 region is CASSARSGGLTDTQYF. In nucleotides, the CDR3 is TGTGCCAGCAGCGCGAGGAGCGGGGGACTCACAGATACGCAGTATTTT.

This clonotype has at least ten counts. The junction departs from the called germline gene at one end, perhaps through a read error. The chain uses TRBV5-1 and TRBJ1-1, with unresolved D. The CDR3 loop spans 14 amino acids. Germline lookup yields CDR1 SGHRS and CDR2 YFSETQ. The CDR3: CASKWNAGDTKAFF. The CDR3 DNA sequence: TGCGCCAGCAAGTGGAACGCCGGTGACACTAAAGCTTTCTTT.

At least ten counts were recorded for this clonotype. The chain joins TRBV11-2 to TRBJ2-3; TRBD1 agrees at 11 bases. The CDR3 loop spans 16 amino acids. Germline assignment: CDR1 SGHAT and CDR2 FQNNGV. J lost 4 bases, V lost 5 bases, and 8 bases had no gene match. The CDR3 bases are TGTGCCAGCAGCCCGGGACAGGGGGTTTTTGCAGATACGCAGTATTTT. Its protein is CASSPGQGVFADTQYF.

This clonotype was seen repeatedly, ten times or more. This chain uses TRBV6-5 with TRBJ2-7, with 11 bases that match TRBD1. The CDR3 totals 15 residues. V was clipped by 2 bases and J by 4 bases; unmatched bases: 4. Germline CDR1 and CDR2: MNHEY and SVGAGI. In nucleotides, the CDR3 is TGTGCCAGCAGTTACCGGGACAGGGGGACTTACGAGCAGTACTTC. It yields the protein CASSYRDRGTYEQYF.

This clonotype was detected only a few times. The rearrangement links TRBV20-1 to TRBJ2-5; 7 nucleotides match TRBD1. Looked up from germline, CDR1 is DFQATT and CDR2 is SNEGSKA (reference sequence). The CDR3 covers 15 residues. The trim removed 4 bases at V and 2 bases at J, leaving 10 bases unmatched. CDR3 protein: CSAMSTGQPQETQYF. As DNA, the CDR3 is TGCAGTGCTATGTCAACGGGACAGCCACAAGAGACCCAGTACTTC.

This clonotype was counted many times. Here the CDR3 DNA reads TGTGCCACCAGCAGAGAAGGGCTAGATACGCAGTATTTT. Residues: CATSREGLDTQYF. The chain links TRBV15 to TRBJ2-3, with D unclear. Germline V gene lookup returns CDR1 LNHNV and CDR2 YYDKDF (reference sequence). Deletions cut 0 bases from V and 5 bases from J, with 6 bases between. The CDR3 totals 13 residues.

This clonotype occurred many times. This sequence joins TRBV28 and TRBJ2-5, with 14 bases lining up with TRBD2. V was pared by 7 bases and J by 1 base, with 5 bases of the junction left unmatched. CDR1 is MDHEN and CDR2 is SYDVKM in the germline V gene. The CDR3 is 16 residues long. CDR3 bases: TGTGCCAGCATCCCGGGACTAGCGGGGGTCCAAGAGACCCAGTACTTC. The encoded protein is CASIPGLAGVQETQYF.

This chain uses TRBV7-2 with TRBJ1-6; D is undetermined. V was clipped by 4 bases and J by 7 bases, with 11 bases between them. The CDR3 loop spans 14 amino acids. The germline gives CDR1 SGHTA, CDR2 FQGNSA. The CDR3 reads CASSSKARNSPLHF. The CDR3 nucleotides read TGTGCCAGCAGCTCAAAAGCCAGGAATTCACCCCTCCACTTT.

This clonotype was seen ten or more times. The rearrangement joins TRBV5-5 to TRBJ2-1; D gene uncertain. The CDR3 covers 16 residues. V lost 4 bases and J lost 5, with 19 bases in between. Per the germline V gene, CDR1 is SGHKS and CDR2 is YYEKEE (reference sequence). In DNA form, the CDR3 reads TGTGCCAGCAGCCAGAAGTCGATCCTTCCGAACAATGAGCAGTTCTTC. This encodes CASSQKSILPNNEQFF.

The V gene is TRBV11-2, the J gene TRBJ2-1; possible D gene TRBD2, 6 bases. The germline V and J ends were trimmed by 6 bases and 1 base, with 16 bases remaining between them. The CDR3 is 16 amino acids. The germline gives CDR1 SGHAT, CDR2 FQNNGV. CDR3 in DNA: TGTGCCAGCAGATTCCCGGTGGGGGGTTCCTACAATGAGCAGTTCTTC. It yields the protein CASRFPVGGSYNEQFF.

Ten or more counts support this clonotype. The chain links TRBV20-1 to TRBJ2-3, with D maybe TRBD2 (6 bases). The CDR3 consists of 13 residues. V shed 3 bases and J shed 5 bases, with 12 bases lying between them. Germline V gene data show CDR1 as DFQATT and CDR2 as SNEGSKA (reference sequence). The CDR3 DNA reads as TGCAGTGCTAGCCGTCTAGCGATAGATACGCAGTATTTT. It encodes CSASRLAIDTQYF.

The chain recombines TRBV28 with TRBJ2-3; 8 bases are a match to TRBD2. The trim removed 4 bases at V and 5 bases at J, leaving 14 bases unmatched. In germline, CDR1 is MDHEN, CDR2 SYDVKM. The CDR3 covers 17 residues. The CDR3 DNA follows: TGTGCCAGCAGTTACCCGGTGGTAGCGGGGAATAAAGATACGCAGTATTTT. Translated: CASSYPVVAGNKDTQYF.

This clonotype has ten or more counts. The gene calls are TRBV20-1 and TRBJ1-3; D is ambiguous. Germline CDR1 DFQATT, CDR2 SNEGSKA (reference sequence). CDR3 size: 15 residues. With 2 bases removed from V and 4 bases from J, the gap between germline ends came to 15 bases. This chain's CDR3 is CSARLPRPSGNTIYF. In nucleotides, the CDR3 is TGCAGTGCTAGACTCCCCCGGCCGTCAGGAAACACCATATATTTT.

This chain links TRBV18 with TRBJ1-1; no definite D call. Germline V gene sequence: CDR1 KGHSH, CDR2 LQKENI. Trimming took 1 base from V and 1 from J, leaving 7 bases between them. The CDR3 totals 14 residues. The CDR3 nucleotides are TGTGCCAGCTCACCACGTGATGGGAACACTGAAGCTTTCTTT. Protein sequence: CASSPRDGNTEAFF.

Notes on this clonotype: This may come from a read error, since a much larger clone is one base off. This rearrangement joins TRBV6-5 to TRBJ2-7, with 7 bases matching TRBD2. Germline V gene sequence: CDR1 MNHEY, CDR2 SVGAGI. This CDR3 is 13 amino acids long. The CDR3 protein is CASSYGEGYGQYF. CDR3 nucleotides: TGTGCCAGCAGTTACGGGGAGGGCTACGGGCAGTACTTC.

Details on this clonotype: A read error is possible here, since a much larger clone lies one base away. The chain links TRBV28 to TRBJ2-4; D may be TRBD1 (6 bases). Per germline, CDR1 MDHEN and CDR2 SYDVKM. CDR3 length equals 16 residues. CDR3 amino acids: CVSSTLGGSIKNIQYF. CDR3 bases: TGTGTCAGCAGCACCCTTGGGGGCAGTATAAAAAACATTCAGTACTTC.

This clonotype was seen many times. This chain joins TRBV7-2 and TRBJ1-1; D is ambiguous. Germline loops: CDR1 SGHTA, CDR2 FQGNSA. The CDR3 totals 13 residues. The germline V and J ends were trimmed by 2 bases and 0 bases, with 4 bases remaining between them. The CDR3 region has the DNA TGTGCCAGCAGCTTAACAGTGAACACTGAAGCTTTCTTT. Its translation: CASSLTVNTEAFF.

This clonotype was observed many times. The V call is TRBV7-2, the J call TRBJ2-1; 11 bases map to TRBD2. Looked up from germline, CDR1 is SGHTA and CDR2 is FQGNSA. J gave up 9 bases and V 5 bases, and 9 bases lay outside the gene matches. The CDR3 contains 15 residues. This CDR3 reads CASSPVAGGPGEQFF. The DNA of the CDR3 is TGTGCCAGCAGCCCGGTAGCGGGGGGGCCTGGTGAGCAGTTCTTC. Supplemented by reference TRBV7-2 and TRBJ2-1, the full variable domain reads GAGVSQSPSNKVTEKGKDVELRCDPISGHTALYWYRQSLGQGLEFLIYFQGNSAPDKSGLPSDRFSAERTGGSVSTLTIQRTQQEDSAVYLCASSPVAGGPGEQFFGPGTRLTVL.

The sample holds many counts of this clonotype. The rearrangement uses TRBV28 and TRBJ2-2, with TRBD2 identical over 8 bases. V was pared by 7 bases and J by 4 bases, with 5 bases of the junction left unmatched. The germline V gene has CDR1 MDHEN and CDR2 SYDVKM. This CDR3 region has 14 residues. The CDR3: CASTRGGFTGELFF. The CDR3 nucleotides read TGTGCCAGCACCCGGGGGGGGTTCACCGGGGAGCTGTTTTTT.

By its share, this clonotype is medium-sized. This rearrangement joins TRBV29-1 to TRBJ2-7; TRBD2 aligns across 7 bases. The CDR3 runs to 15 residues. The germline V gene has CDR1 SQVTM and CDR2 ANQGSEA. V lost 1 base, J lost 7 bases, and 13 bases stayed unmatched. Here the CDR3 DNA reads TGCAGCGTTGAAGGAGGTAGCGGGCCCGCTGGGGAGCAGTACTTC. It specifies CSVEGGSGPAGEQYF.